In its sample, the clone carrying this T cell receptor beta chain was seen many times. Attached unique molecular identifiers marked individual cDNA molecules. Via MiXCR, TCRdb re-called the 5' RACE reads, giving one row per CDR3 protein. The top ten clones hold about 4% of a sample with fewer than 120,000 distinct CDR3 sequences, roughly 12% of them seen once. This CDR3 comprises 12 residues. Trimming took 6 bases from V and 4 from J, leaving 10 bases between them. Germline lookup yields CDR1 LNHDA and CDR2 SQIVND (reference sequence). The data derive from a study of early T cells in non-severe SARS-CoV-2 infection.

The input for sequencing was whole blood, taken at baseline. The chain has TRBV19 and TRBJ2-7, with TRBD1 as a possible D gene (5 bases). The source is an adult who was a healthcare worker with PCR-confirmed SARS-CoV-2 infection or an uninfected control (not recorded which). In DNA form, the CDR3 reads TGTGCCAGTAGCAGGGTTAGATACGAGCAGTACTTC. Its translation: CASSRVRYEQYF.